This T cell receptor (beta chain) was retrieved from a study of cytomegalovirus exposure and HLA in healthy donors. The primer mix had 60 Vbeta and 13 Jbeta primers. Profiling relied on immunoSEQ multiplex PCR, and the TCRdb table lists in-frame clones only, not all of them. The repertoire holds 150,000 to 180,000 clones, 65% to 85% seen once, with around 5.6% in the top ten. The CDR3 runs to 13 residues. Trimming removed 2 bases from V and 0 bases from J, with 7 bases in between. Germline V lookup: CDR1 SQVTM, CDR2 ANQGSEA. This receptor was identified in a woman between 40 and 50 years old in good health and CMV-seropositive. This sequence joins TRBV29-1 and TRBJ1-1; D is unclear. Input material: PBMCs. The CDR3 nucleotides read TGCAGCGTTGAACCGGGTTTGAACACTGAAGCTTTCTTT. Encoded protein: CSVEPGLNTEAFF. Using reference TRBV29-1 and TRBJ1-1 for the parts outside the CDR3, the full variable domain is SAVISQKPSRDICQRGTSLTIQCQVDSQVTMMFWYRQQPGQSLTLIATANQGSEATYESGFVIDKFPISRPNLTFSTLTVSNMSPEDSSIYLCSVEPGLNTEAFFGQGTRLTVV.